Sequencing of this T cell receptor beta chain was carried out in a study of blood T cell repertoires in COVID-19. On the study more broadly: Donors in the United States, Italy and Spain gave samples during acute or convalescent COVID-19.

Germline CDR1 MNHEY, CDR2 SVGAGI. The CDR3 totals 15 residues. V gave up 6 bases and J gave up 6 bases, with 15 bases separating them. Profiled with immunoSEQ multiplex PCR; TCRdb holds only in-frame clones, not every one. The repertoire holds 100,000 to 130,000 clones, with 85% to 95% as singletons. The chain employs TRBV6-5 and TRBJ1-6; no clear D. This clonotype was obtained from a woman aged 30 to 39 with acute or convalescent COVID-19. Source material: peripheral blood. This CDR3 reads CASSLTLGGNSPLHF. CDR3 sequence (DNA): TGTGCCAGCAGCCTGACCCTAGGCGGTAATTCACCCCTCCACTTT.